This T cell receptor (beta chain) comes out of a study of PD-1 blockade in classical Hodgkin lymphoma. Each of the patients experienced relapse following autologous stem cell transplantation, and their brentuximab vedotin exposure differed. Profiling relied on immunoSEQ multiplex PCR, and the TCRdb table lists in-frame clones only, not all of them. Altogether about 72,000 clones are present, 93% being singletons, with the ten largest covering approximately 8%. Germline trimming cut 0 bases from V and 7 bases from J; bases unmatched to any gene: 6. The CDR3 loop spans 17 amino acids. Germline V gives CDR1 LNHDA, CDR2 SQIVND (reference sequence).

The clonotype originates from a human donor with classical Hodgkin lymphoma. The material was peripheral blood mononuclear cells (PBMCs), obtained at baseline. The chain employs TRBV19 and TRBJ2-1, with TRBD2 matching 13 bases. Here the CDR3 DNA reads TGTGCCAGTAGTATAGACACTAGCGGGAGGGGCTGGAATGAGCAGTTCTTC. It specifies CASSIDTSGRGWNEQFF.